One T cell receptor beta chain is described in this entry. This clonotype was counted many times. The target of this receptor is not known. Per-nucleotide qualities are absent, and no much larger clonotype sits a single base away. The sample belongs to a study of molecular identifiers for immune sequencing clone quantification (dated by TCRdb to the late 2010s). Regarding the complete study: For a replicate experiment, RNA from 20,000 or 100,000 naive CD8 T cells was divided into five aliquots, and four of the five aliquots were sequenced. This methods study benchmarked molecular-identifier clustering-based TCR repertoire sequencing (MIDCIRS) and TCR RNA copy counting, using CD8 T cells to do so. The study at large found these results: Spiked-in Jurkat TCR RNA (approximately 10 copies' worth), which is not part of the donor repertoire, was contained in the naive libraries. Highly expanded clone sizes could be underestimated because identical TCR molecules may share a barcode. In CMV-specific effector cells, clones with more than 20 RNA copies accounted for over 98% of molecules, whereas in naive cells such clones accounted for under 1%. Spiked-in Jurkat TCR RNA equivalent to a single cell was reported to be detectable even among more than 900,000 naive CD8 T cells. Modeling indicated about 3.1 TCR RNA copies recovered per cell, compared with approximately 10 by digital PCR, which implies a capture efficiency of approximately 30%. When barcode sub-clustering was omitted, TCR diversity was inflated by chimeric consensus sequences, with chimeras reaching as high as 47%.

Libraries of naive CD8 T cells were generated from about 21,000 to 970,000 sorted cells, with 10%, 30% or 50% of the purified RNA used. Naive CD8 T cells were FACS-sorted as CD8+CD4-CCR7+CD45RA+ on a BD FACSAria II into RLT Plus buffer. Detection sensitivity was tested by spiking Jurkat RNA equal to around 11 TCR copies' worth into samples containing roughly 18,000-1,000,000 naive CD8 T cells. CD8 T cells were enriched using RosetteSep CD8+ T Cell Enrichment Cocktail and Ficoll-Paque, and the enriched cells then underwent ACK red cell lysis. The receptor library was made with PCR. Sequenced on an Illumina HiSeq 4000. Bulk TCR libraries were generated as previously described, with the TCR primers listed in Table S5 used. Purification of total RNA was performed with the Qiagen AllPrep DNA/RNA kit. Before any analysis, reads coming from multiple sequencing runs of the same library were combined into one pool. Per the authors' processing: Reads were retained only if an exact TCR constant sequence was present, and the retained reads were trimmed to 150 nt and grouped according to their 12-nt molecular barcodes. Reads in each barcode group were sub-clustered using a 15% Levenshtein threshold, and a quality-weighted consensus sequence was built for each RNA molecule. Non-functional sequences were discarded, and so were lower-count sequences lying one edit away from another sequence. Based on a fit of two negative binomial distributions, barcode sub-clusters having less than 20% of the maximum read count were discarded. In-frame beta chains were kept once TCRdb had trimmed the public reads at Q25 with fastp and called clones with MiXCR. Every entry covers one CDR3 protein and lists the most common genes and DNA from its rows. The V and J calls reflect TCRdb's pipeline rather than the authors' work. This sample comprises more than 450,000 distinct CDR3 sequences, around a fifth of them detected only once. More than 0.8% of the sample belongs to the ten largest clones.

Germline trimming amounts to 1 base on V and 2 bases on J, with 4 as the count of junction bases outside the gene matches. Reading the germline V gene gives CDR1 SGHDN and CDR2 FVKESK. The CDR3 holds 16 amino acids from the cysteine to the phenylalanine. Here the CDR3 DNA is all that survives: 48 bases in frame from base 1. The receptor comes from a human donor in good health. Some libraries in this study had Jurkat cell RNA spiked in. The sequence links TRBV14 to TRBJ1-2; TRBD1 lines up with 10 middle nucleotides. The material sequenced was naive CD8+ T cells from blood, with Jurkat cell RNA spiked in. This sample's cell subset or site label indicates: FACS-sorted CD8+CD4-CCR7+CD45RA+ naive T cells. The DNA sequence is as follows: TGTGCCAGCAGCCAAGTGGGGACAGGGGAAAACTATGGCTACACCTTC. It translates as CASSQVGTGENYGYTF.